Listed below are T cell receptor beta chains from one sample, sequenced in a study of shared clonotypes between healthy human individuals. Clones were sequenced by immunoSEQ multiplex PCR, and TCRdb holds only the in-frame ones, with some missing. The sample contains about 1,800,000 clones, approximately 94% of which appear only once. The specimen sequenced was naive CD8+ T cells sorted from blood. These receptors were obtained from a man between 18 and 29 years old in good health. CDR3s include the opening cysteine and the closing phenylalanine or tryptophan. The D gene is left open where the match is weak. Only some rows state a clone size, as once, few, many or a class for expanded clones.

J gene	clone size	D gene	CDR3 length	V gene	CDR3 protein	CDR3 DNA
TRBJ2-7	once	TRBD1	17	TRBV5-6	CASSSGTGENLPIEQYF	TGTGCCAGCAGCTCCGGGACAGGGGAAAACCTACCTATTGAGCAGTACTTC
TRBJ2-7	NA	NA	11	TRBV11-2	CASSLTGLQYF	TGTGCCAGCAGCTTAACGGGACTGCAGTACTTC
TRBJ2-2	NA	NA	14	TRBV27	CASSLSRNTGELFF	TGTGCCAGCAGTTTATCCCGAAACACCGGGGAGCTGTTTTTT
TRBJ2-7	NA	TRBD1	14	TRBV6-5	CASRPGQGPYEQYF	TGTGCCAGCAGACCGGGACAGGGGCCCTACGAGCAGTACTTC
TRBJ2-7	NA	TRBD1	14	TRBV19	CASSSGQGAGEQYF	TGTGCCAGTAGTTCCGGACAGGGGGCCGGCGAGCAGTACTTC
TRBJ1-5	NA	NA	17	TRBV10-2	CASSERQLGYIDQPQHF	TGCGCCAGCAGTGAGCGGCAGCTTGGGTATATTGATCAGCCCCAGCATTTT
TRBJ2-7	NA	NA	15	TRBV7-9	CASSPSFTEIYEQYF	TGTGCCAGCAGCCCTTCGTTCACAGAAATCTACGAGCAGTACTTC
TRBJ2-4	NA	NA	13	TRBV2	CASREGQRNIQYF	TGTGCCAGCAGAGAAGGGCAGCGAAACATTCAGTACTTC
TRBJ2-3	NA	TRBD2	16	TRBV9	CASSVGTSDITDTQYF	TGTGCCAGCAGCGTAGGGACTAGCGATATCACAGATACGCAGTATTTT
TRBJ2-7	NA	TRBD1	17	TRBV14	CASSQEWGQGLSYEQYF	TGTGCCAGCAGCCAAGAATGGGGACAGGGTCTGTCCTACGAGCAGTACTTC
TRBJ2-7	once	NA	13	TRBV5-4	CASSSPGYREQYF	TGTGCCAGCAGCTCCCCTGGTTATAGGGAGCAGTACTTC
TRBJ2-5	NA	NA	17	TRBV9	CASSGSRTGRTQETQYF	TGTGCCAGCAGCGGAAGTCGAACCGGGAGAACACAAGAGACCCAGTACTTC
TRBJ2-7	NA	NA	14	TRBV10-1	CASSPIGDTYEQYF	TGCGCCAGCAGCCCCATAGGGGACACCTACGAGCAGTACTTC
TRBJ1-1	NA	NA	15	TRBV6-5	CASRAGAFLLTEAFF	TGTGCCAGTCGGGCAGGCGCATTTCTTTTGACTGAAGCTTTCTTT
TRBJ2-7	NA	TRBD2	15	TRBV7-8	CASSLAFGGADEQYF	TGTGCCAGCAGCTTAGCGTTCGGGGGGGCCGACGAGCAGTACTTC
TRBJ2-7	NA	NA	15	TRBV4-1	CASSQVRDFSYEQYF	TGCGCCAGCAGCCAAGTGAGGGACTTCTCCTACGAGCAGTACTTC
TRBJ1-2	NA	NA	14	TRBV4-1	CASSQVSGKDGYTF	TGCGCCAGCAGCCAAGTTTCAGGGAAGGATGGCTACACCTTC
TRBJ1-2	NA	NA	16	TRBV9	CASSVGAKSLNYGYTF	TGTGCCAGCAGCGTGGGGGCCAAGTCCCTCAACTATGGCTACACCTTC
TRBJ2-2	NA	NA	17	TRBV10-1	CASSDEWGARDTGELFF	TGCGCCAGCAGTGACGAGTGGGGGGCACGGGACACCGGGGAGCTGTTTTTT
TRBJ2-1	NA	TRBD2	14	TRBV29-1	CSVLGLANYNEQFF	TGCAGCGTTCTAGGACTAGCGAATTACAATGAGCAGTTCTTC
TRBJ1-2	NA	NA	14	TRBV13	CASSLEGSPYGYTF	TGTGCCAGCAGCTTAGAGGGCTCTCCCTATGGCTACACCTTC
TRBJ2-1	NA	NA	16	TRBV7-6	CASSLAPEGAANEQFF	TGTGCCAGCAGCTTAGCGCCCGAAGGGGCGGCCAATGAGCAGTTCTTC
TRBJ1-1	NA	NA	14	TRBV7-9	CASSDSTANTEAFF	TGTGCCAGCAGCGACTCGACAGCGAACACTGAAGCTTTCTTT
TRBJ1-3	NA	NA	17	TRBV19	CASSTPPDGSLGNTIYF	TGTGCCAGTAGTACCCCCCCGGACGGATCTCTGGGAAACACCATATATTTT
TRBJ2-2	NA	NA	13	TRBV29-1	CSVGQANTGELFF	TGCAGCGTTGGACAGGCGAACACCGGGGAGCTGTTTTTT
TRBJ2-7	NA	NA	14	TRBV19	CASSIRLSSYEQYF	TGTGCCAGTAGTATCCGCCTCTCTAGCTACGAGCAGTACTTC
TRBJ2-1	NA	TRBD2	18	TRBV7-8	CASSFGLAAASQYNEQFF	TGTGCCAGCAGCTTCGGACTAGCGGCCGCGAGTCAGTACAATGAGCAGTTCTTC
TRBJ2-7	NA	TRBD1	15	TRBV19	CASSPDRGPFYEQYF	TGTGCCAGTAGTCCGGACAGGGGACCTTTCTACGAGCAGTACTTC
TRBJ2-1	once	TRBD2	13	TRBV10-3	CATTGLANDEQFF	TGTGCCACTACGGGACTAGCGAACGATGAGCAGTTCTTC
TRBJ2-7	NA	NA	15	TRBV12-5	CASGLVTPLGYEQYF	TGTGCTAGTGGTTTGGTGACTCCTTTGGGTTACGAGCAGTACTTC
TRBJ2-7	NA	NA	11	TRBV28	CASSLGYEQYF	TGTGCCAGCAGTCTAGGTTACGAGCAGTACTTC
TRBJ2-7	NA	NA	14	TRBV4-1	CASSQEGYAYEQYF	TGCGCCAGCAGCCAAGAAGGGTACGCCTACGAGCAGTACTTC
TRBJ2-5	NA	TRBD2	16	TRBV5-3	CARSRSGTSVRKTQYF	TGTGCCAGAAGTCGATCCGGGACTAGCGTCAGGAAGACCCAGTACTTC
TRBJ2-1	NA	NA	13	TRBV27	CASSLDRYNEQFF	TGTGCCAGCAGTTTAGACAGGTACAATGAGCAGTTCTTC
TRBJ2-2	once	NA	15	TRBV9	CASSVADWGTGELFF	TGTGCCAGCAGCGTAGCCGATTGGGGCACCGGGGAGCTGTTTTTT
TRBJ1-1	NA	NA	13	TRBV4-1	CASSPALNTEAFF	TGCGCCAGCAGCCCGGCCTTGAACACTGAAGCTTTCTTT
TRBJ2-1	NA	NA	15	TRBV27	CASSSPPGSYNEQFF	TGTGCCAGCAGTTCGCCCCCCGGCTCCTACAATGAGCAGTTCTTC
TRBJ2-7	NA	NA	13	TRBV4-1	CASSQQTRDEQYF	TGCGCCAGCAGCCAGCAAACGAGGGACGAGCAGTACTTC
TRBJ1-6	NA	TRBD1	15	TRBV9	CASSPLTGVNSPLHF	TGTGCCAGCAGCCCCCTGACAGGGGTTAATTCACCCCTCCACTTT
TRBJ2-3	NA	NA	15	TRBV27	CATMGASEITDTQYF	TGTGCCACCATGGGGGCTAGCGAGATCACAGATACGCAGTATTTT
TRBJ2-5	NA	NA	17	TRBV27	CASSPITPNGQEETQYF	TGTGCCAGCAGTCCAATAACGCCTAATGGCCAGGAAGAGACCCAGTACTTC
TRBJ2-1	NA	TRBD2	21	TRBV13	CASSQSVRAGGPLGSYNEQFF	TGTGCCAGCAGCCAATCAGTGCGGGCGGGAGGCCCCCTGGGGTCCTACAATGAGCAGTTCTTC
TRBJ2-1	NA	NA	14	TRBV28	CASSLSLGGDEQFF	TGTGCCAGCAGTTTATCCCTGGGCGGGGATGAGCAGTTCTTC
TRBJ2-1	NA	TRBD2	17	TRBV2	CASSESLRTSGSSEQFF	TGTGCCAGCAGTGAATCTCTCCGGACTAGCGGGTCATCGGAGCAGTTCTTC
TRBJ1-3	NA	NA	16	TRBV4-1	CASSLNAGNPGNTIYF	TGCGCCAGCAGCCTCAACGCGGGGAATCCCGGAAACACCATATATTTT
TRBJ2-7	NA	NA	14	TRBV7-3	CASSLTGTVGEQYF	TGTGCCAGCAGCTTAACAGGGACCGTGGGGGAGCAGTACTTC
TRBJ2-1	NA	TRBD2	17	TRBV5-1	CASSLEPSGRVHNEQFF	TGCGCCAGCAGCTTGGAACCTAGCGGGAGGGTCCACAATGAGCAGTTCTTC
TRBJ1-5	NA	NA	16	TRBV28	CASSLFREYSNQPQHF	TGTGCCAGCAGTTTATTCCGGGAGTATAGCAATCAGCCCCAGCATTTT
TRBJ2-5	NA	TRBD1	14	TRBV9	CASSGTGGFETQYF	TGTGCCAGCAGTGGGACAGGGGGCTTTGAGACCCAGTACTTC
TRBJ2-7	NA	TRBD2	16	TRBV2	CASSVGWGRDSYEQYF	TGTGCCAGCAGTGTGGGATGGGGGAGGGATTCCTACGAGCAGTACTTC
TRBJ2-2	NA	TRBD2	15	TRBV2	CATSSSGGAAGELFF	TGTGCCACCTCCTCTAGCGGGGGGGCCGCCGGGGAGCTGTTTTTT